This T cell receptor (beta chain) appears in the sequencing data of a study of shared clonotypes between healthy human individuals. Background on the study: Three CD4 naive, three CD4 memory, two CD8 naive and one CD8 memory plate were used per donor. General study findings and limits: Sorted-subset samples were not fully sequenced, rarefaction indicated.

Here immunoSEQ multiplex PCR was the method, and the copy in TCRdb shows in-frame clones only, minus some. There are fewer than 400,000 clones in the sample; approximately 74% occur only once, and approximately 10% lies in the top ten. Subsets obtained from CD4+ cells comprised CD45RA+ naive and CD45RA-negative memory cells. Germline loops: CDR1 LNHDA, CDR2 SQIVND (reference sequence). The CDR3 is made up of 15 amino acids. Trimming at V came to 7 bases and at J to 1 base, leaving 7 bases not matched to a gene. Concerning this clone itself: The antigen is undetermined.

The genes are TRBV19 and TRBJ2-3, with 8 bases identical to TRBD2. The material sequenced was memory CD4+ T cells sorted from blood. The subset: CD45RA-negative fraction. This TCR derives from a man aged 30-40 years in good health. DNA of the CDR3: TGTGCCAGTATCCGACCGGGAGGGGGCACAGATACGCAGTATTTT. This translates into CASIRPGGGTDTQYF.